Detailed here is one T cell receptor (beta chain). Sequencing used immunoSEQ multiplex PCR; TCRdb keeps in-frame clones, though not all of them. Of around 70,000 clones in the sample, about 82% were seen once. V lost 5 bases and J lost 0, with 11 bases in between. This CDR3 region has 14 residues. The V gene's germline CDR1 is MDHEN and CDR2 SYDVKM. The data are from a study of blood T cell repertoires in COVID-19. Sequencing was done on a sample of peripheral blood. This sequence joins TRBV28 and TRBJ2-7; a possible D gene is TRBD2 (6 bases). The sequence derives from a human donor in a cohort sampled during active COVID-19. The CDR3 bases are TGTGCCAGCAGTCCTCGGGGGTACTCCTACGAGCAGTACTTC. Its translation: CASSPRGYSYEQYF.